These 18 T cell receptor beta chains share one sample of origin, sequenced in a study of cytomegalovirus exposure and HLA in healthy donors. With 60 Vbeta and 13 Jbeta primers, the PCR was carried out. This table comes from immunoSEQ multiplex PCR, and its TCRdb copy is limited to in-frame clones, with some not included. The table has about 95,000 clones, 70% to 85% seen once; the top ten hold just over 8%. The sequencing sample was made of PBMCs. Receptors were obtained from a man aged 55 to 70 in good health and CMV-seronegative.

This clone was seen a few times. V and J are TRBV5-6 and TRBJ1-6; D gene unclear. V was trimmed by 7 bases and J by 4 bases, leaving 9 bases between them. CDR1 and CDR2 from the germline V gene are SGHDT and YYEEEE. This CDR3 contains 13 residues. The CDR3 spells CASAQSYNSPLHF. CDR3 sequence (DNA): TGTGCCAGCGCCCAGTCTTATAATTCACCCCTCCACTTT.

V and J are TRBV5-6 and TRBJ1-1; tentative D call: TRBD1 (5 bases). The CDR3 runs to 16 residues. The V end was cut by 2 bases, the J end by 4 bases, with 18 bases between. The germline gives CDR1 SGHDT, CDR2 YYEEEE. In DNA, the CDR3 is TGTGCCAGCAGCTTAGGACGGTCAGGGAGGATCACTGAAGCTTTCTTT. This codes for CASSLGRSGRITEAFF.

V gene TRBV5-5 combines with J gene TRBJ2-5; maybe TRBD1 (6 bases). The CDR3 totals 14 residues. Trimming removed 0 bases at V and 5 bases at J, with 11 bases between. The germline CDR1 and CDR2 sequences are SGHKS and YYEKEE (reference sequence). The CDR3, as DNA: TGTGCCAGCAGCTTGGGCAGAACAGGGGAGACCCAGTACTTC. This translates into CASSLGRTGETQYF.

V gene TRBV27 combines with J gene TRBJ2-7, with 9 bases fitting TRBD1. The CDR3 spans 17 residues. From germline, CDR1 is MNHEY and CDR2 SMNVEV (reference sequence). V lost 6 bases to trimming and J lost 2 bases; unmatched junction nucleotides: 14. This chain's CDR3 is CASSSMGQGWGPYEQYF. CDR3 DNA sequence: TGTGCCAGCAGCTCCATGGGACAGGGTTGGGGACCCTACGAGCAGTACTTC.

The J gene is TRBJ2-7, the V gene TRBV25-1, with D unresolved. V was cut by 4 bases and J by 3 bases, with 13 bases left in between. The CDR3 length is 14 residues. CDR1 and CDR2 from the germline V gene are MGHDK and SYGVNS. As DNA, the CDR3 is TGTGCCAGCAGTGTAACTTATCGCCTCTACGAGCAGTACTTC. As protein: CASSVTYRLYEQYF.

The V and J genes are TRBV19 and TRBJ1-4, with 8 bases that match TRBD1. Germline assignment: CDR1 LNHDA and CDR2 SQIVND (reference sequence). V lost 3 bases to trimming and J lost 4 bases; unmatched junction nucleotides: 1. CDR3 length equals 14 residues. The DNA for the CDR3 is TGTGCCAGTAGTATCGGACAGGGTAATGAAAAACTGTTTTTT. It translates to CASSIGQGNEKLFF. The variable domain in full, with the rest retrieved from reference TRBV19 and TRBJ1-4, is DGGITQSPKYLFRKEGQNVTLSCEQNLNHDAMYWYRQDPGQGLRLIYYSQIVNDFQKGDIAEGYSVSREKKESFPLTVTSAQKNPTAFYLCASSIGQGNEKLFFGSGTQLSVL.

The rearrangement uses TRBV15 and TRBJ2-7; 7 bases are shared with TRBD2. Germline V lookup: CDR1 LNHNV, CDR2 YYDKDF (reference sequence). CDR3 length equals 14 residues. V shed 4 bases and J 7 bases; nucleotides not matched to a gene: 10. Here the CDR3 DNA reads TGTGCCACCAGCATTTCGAGGGAGGGAAGAGAGCAGTACTTC. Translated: CATSISREGREQYF.

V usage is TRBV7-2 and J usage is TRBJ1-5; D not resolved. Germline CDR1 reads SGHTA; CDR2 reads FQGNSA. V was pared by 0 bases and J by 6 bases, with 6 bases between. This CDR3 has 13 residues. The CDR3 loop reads CASSLALSQPQHF. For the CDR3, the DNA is TGTGCCAGCAGCTTAGCGCTGAGTCAGCCCCAGCATTTT.

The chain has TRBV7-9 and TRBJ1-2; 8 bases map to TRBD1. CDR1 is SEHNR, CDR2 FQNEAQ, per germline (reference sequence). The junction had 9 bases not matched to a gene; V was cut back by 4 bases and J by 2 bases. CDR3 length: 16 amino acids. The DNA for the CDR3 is TGTGCCAGCAGCTCTCCGTTGGCAGGGGGCAACTATGGCTACACCTTC. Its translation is CASSSPLAGGNYGYTF.

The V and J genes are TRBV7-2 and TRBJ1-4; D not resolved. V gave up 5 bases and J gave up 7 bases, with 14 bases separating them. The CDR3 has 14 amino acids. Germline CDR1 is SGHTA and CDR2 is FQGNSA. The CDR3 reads CASSPEGEVEKLFF. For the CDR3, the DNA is TGTGCCAGCAGCCCGGAGGGAGAGGTTGAAAAACTGTTTTTT.

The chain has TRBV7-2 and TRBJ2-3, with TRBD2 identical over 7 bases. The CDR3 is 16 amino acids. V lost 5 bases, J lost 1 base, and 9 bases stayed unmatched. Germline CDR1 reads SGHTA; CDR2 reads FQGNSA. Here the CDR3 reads CASSPRGGGRTDTQYF. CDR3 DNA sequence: TGTGCCAGCAGCCCGAGGGGCGGGGGACGCACAGATACGCAGTATTTT.

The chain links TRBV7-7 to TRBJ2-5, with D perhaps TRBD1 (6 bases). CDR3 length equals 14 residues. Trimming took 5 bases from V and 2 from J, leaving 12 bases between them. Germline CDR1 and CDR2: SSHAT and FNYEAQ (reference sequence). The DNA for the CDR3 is TGTGCCAGCAGCCCCTGGGGGCGTCAAGAGACCCAGTACTTC. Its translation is CASSPWGRQETQYF.

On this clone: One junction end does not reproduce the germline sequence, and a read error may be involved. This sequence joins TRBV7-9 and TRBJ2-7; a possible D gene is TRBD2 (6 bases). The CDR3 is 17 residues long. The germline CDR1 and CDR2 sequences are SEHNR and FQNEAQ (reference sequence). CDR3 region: CSSSLVGSAGPSYEQYF. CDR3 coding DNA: TGTTCCAGCAGCTTAGTCGGCTCCGCGGGACCTTCCTACGAGCAGTACTTC.

The CDR3 DNA reads TGTGCCAGCAGTGAAGGTATGGGACAGGGAAGCAATGAGCAGTTCTTC. Translation gives CASSEGMGQGSNEQFF. The chain joins TRBV6-1 to TRBJ2-1, with 9 positions matching TRBD1. This CDR3 is built from 16 residues. Germline CDR1 MNHNS, CDR2 SASEGT. The ends lost 1 base at V and 6 bases at J; junction bases unmatched: 7.

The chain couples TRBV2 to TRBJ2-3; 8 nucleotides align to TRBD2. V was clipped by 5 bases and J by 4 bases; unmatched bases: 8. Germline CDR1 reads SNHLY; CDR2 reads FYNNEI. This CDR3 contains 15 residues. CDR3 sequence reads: CASSPRTAGADTQYF. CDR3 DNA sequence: TGTGCCAGCAGTCCAAGGACAGCGGGGGCAGATACGCAGTATTTT.

CDR3 nucleotides: TGTGCCAGCAGCTTAGGGTCCCCGGGCACCGGGGAGCTGTTTTTT. This translates into CASSLGSPGTGELFF. The rearrangement links TRBV13 to TRBJ2-2, with D unclear. CDR3 length: 15 residues. Germline V CDR1 and CDR2: PRHDT, FYEKMQ (reference sequence). V lost 0 bases and J 4 bases, leaving 9 bases between the germline ends.

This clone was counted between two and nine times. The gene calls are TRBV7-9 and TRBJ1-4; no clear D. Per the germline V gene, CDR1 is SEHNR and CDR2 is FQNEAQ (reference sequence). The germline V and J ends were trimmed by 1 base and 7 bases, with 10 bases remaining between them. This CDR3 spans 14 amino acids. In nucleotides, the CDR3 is TGTGCCAGCAGCTTAGACGCACCGGGTGAAAAACTGTTTTTT. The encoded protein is CASSLDAPGEKLFF.

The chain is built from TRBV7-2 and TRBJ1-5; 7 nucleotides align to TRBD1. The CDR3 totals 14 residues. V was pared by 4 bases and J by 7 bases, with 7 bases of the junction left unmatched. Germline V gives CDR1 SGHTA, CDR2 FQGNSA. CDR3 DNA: TGTGCCAGCAGCTCGAGACAGGGCGGACAGCCCCAGCATTTT. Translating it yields CASSSRQGGQPQHF.